This TCR beta chain was recorded in a study of Tregs in tolerant kidney transplant recipients. In the study overall: Mixed chimerism was transient after nonmyeloablative marrow transplants from related graft donors.

CD4+CD25+CD127- Tregs, CD4+CD25- non-Tregs, CD4 and CD8 cells were sorted. An overnight rest at 37°C with approximately 180 IU/ml IL-2 preceded regulatory T cell sorting from thawed PBMCs. Sequenced by immunoSEQ multiplex PCR; TCRdb stores in-frame clones only, minus some. The profile covers some 74,000 clones, with approximately 90% appearing a single time and about 0.34% taken by the ten largest. Germline lookup yields CDR1 SNHLY and CDR2 FYNNEI. V lost 6 bases and J 0 bases, leaving 12 bases between the germline ends. CDR3 length: 15 residues. The sample in question was Tregs from blood, obtained before the transplant. The origin of this receptor is a human donor who received a combined kidney and bone marrow transplant. The gene calls are TRBV2 and TRBJ2-1; TRBD1 is a possible D gene (6 bases). The CDR3 spells CASRNRESSYNEQFF. The DNA of the CDR3 is TGTGCCAGCAGAAACAGGGAAAGCTCCTACAATGAGCAGTTCTTC.